Below, 20 T cell receptor beta chains from the same sample are listed, as sequenced in a study of shared clonotypes between healthy human individuals (dated by TCRdb to the early 2020s). Preparation of the library involved the immunoSEQ multiplex PCR assay. Imported from immuneACCESS, the table was reduced by TCRdb to in-frame sequences with V and J called. These copies leave out some clones; in studies compared against another copy, an unresolved V gene accounts for under half, and the cause of the remainder is not known. The sample records about 600,000 clones, around 76% of which are singletons. Of the sample, around 11% falls within the top ten clones. The sample was PBMCs. These receptors were taken from a woman between 35 and 50 years old in good health. Some clones in this sample may be carry-over from other donors' samples.

The rearrangement uses TRBV4-1 and TRBJ2-1, with 14 bases aligning to TRBD2. CDR1 and CDR2 (germline): MGHRA, YSYEKL. The J segment lost 0 bases and the V segment lost 4 bases, leaving 8 bases of the junction unmatched. This CDR3 is 19 amino acids long. DNA for the CDR3: TGCGCCAGCAGCCCTGCCGGAGGGACTAGCGGGAGCTCCTACAATGAGCAGTTCTTC. This encodes CASSPAGGTSGSSYNEQFF.

Points on this clone: No DNA is shown, since the ends of the CDR3 on it are uncertain; the CDR3 is the one TCRdb lists. The chain couples TRBV21-1 to TRBJ2-1. TRBV21-1 constitutes a pseudogene. A total of 13 residues make up the CDR3, ends included. The CDR3 here is CARCWGAGNEQFF.

V gene TRBV10-3 combines with J gene TRBJ2-2, with TRBD2 matching over 8 bases. J gave up 1 base and V 2 bases, and 6 bases lay outside the gene matches. Germline V lookup: CDR1 ENHRY, CDR2 SYGVKD. The CDR3 extends over 17 amino acids. CDR3 loop: CAISEKGLEVNTGELFF. The CDR3 DNA reads TGTGCCATCAGTGAGAAGGGACTAGAGGTGAACACCGGGGAGCTGTTTTTT.

V is TRBV18 and J is TRBJ1-1; maybe TRBD1 (6 bases). The V end was cut by 5 bases, the J end by 3 bases, with 13 bases between. The CDR3 is 14 amino acids. CDR1 is KGHSH, CDR2 LQKENI, per germline. In DNA, the CDR3 is TGTGCCAGCTCAGGGACATTTAGGGACACTGAAGCTTTCTTT. This sequence encodes CASSGTFRDTEAFF.

The chain recombines TRBV6-5 with TRBJ1-1, with D hard to call. The CDR3 contains 13 residues. Germline V lookup: CDR1 MNHEY, CDR2 SVGAGI. Trimming left V 2 bases short and J 4 bases short, with 8 bases between. In DNA form, the CDR3 reads TGTGCCAGCAGTTACATGCGGGGCACTGAAGCTTTCTTT. Translation: CASSYMRGTEAFF.

Concerning this clone: Distinct nucleotide sequences in the sample also encode this CDR3. The CDR3 DNA reads as TGTGCCAGCAGCGTGGGGCAAAGCAATCAGCCCCAGCATTTT. Translating it yields CASSVGQSNQPQHF. The chain carries TRBV9 and TRBJ1-5, with a weak D call TRBD1 (5 bases). Looked up from germline, CDR1 is SGDLS and CDR2 is YYNGEE. The V end lost 2 bases, the J end lost 1 base, and 7 bases lay between the germline ends. CDR3 length: 14 amino acids.

V usage is TRBV6-1 and J usage is TRBJ1-3, with D possibly being TRBD1 (5 bases). Trimming took off 4 bases at V and 0 bases at J, with 13 bases between the two ends. The CDR3 sequence is 16 residues long. CDR1 and CDR2 (germline): MNHNS, SASEGT. The chain's CDR3 is CASSALGVSSGNTIYF. The CDR3 bases are TGTGCCAGCAGTGCCTTAGGGGTCTCCTCTGGAAACACCATATATTTT.

The V gene is TRBV28, the J gene TRBJ2-3; 11 nucleotides align to TRBD2. Germline V gene data show CDR1 as MDHEN and CDR2 as SYDVKM. V lost 4 bases to trimming and J lost 8 bases; unmatched junction nucleotides: 8. The length of the CDR3 is 15 residues. This CDR3 is CASSSGTSGTGTQYF. The CDR3, as DNA: TGTGCCAGCAGTTCCGGGACTAGCGGCACGGGTACGCAGTATTTT. Based on the CDR3 plus reference TRBV28 and TRBJ2-3, the full variable domain is DVKVTQSSRYLVKRTGEKVFLECVQDMDHENMFWYRQDPGLGLRLIYFSYDVKMKEKGDIPEGYSVSREKKERFSLILESASTNQTSMYLCASSSGTSGTGTQYFGPGTRLTVL.

The chain couples TRBV6-5 to TRBJ2-1, with TRBD1 as a possible D gene (5 bases). This CDR3 contains 12 residues. Germline CDR1 and CDR2: MNHEY and SVGAGI. Trimming stripped 2 bases from V and 10 bases from J, with 9 bases between. DNA of the CDR3: TGTGCCAGCAGTTACCTCAAGGGGGAGCAGTTCTTC. Translated: CASSYLKGEQFF.

This chain links TRBV2 with TRBJ2-5, with a possible D match to TRBD2 (6 bases). The V gene lost 10 bases and the J gene lost 7 bases, with 13 bases spanning the gap. Per germline, CDR1 SNHLY and CDR2 FYNNEI. This CDR3 contains 11 residues. The CDR3 is CAIGGEVTQYF. CDR3 in DNA: TGTGCCATCGGGGGAGAGGTGACCCAGTACTTC. The variable domain in full, with the rest retrieved from reference TRBV2 and TRBJ2-5, is EPEVTQTPSHQVTQMGQEVILRCVPISNHLYFYWYRQILGQKVEFLVSFYNNEISEKSEIFDDQFSVERPDGSNFTLKIRSTKLEDSAMYFCAIGGEVTQYFGPGTRLLVL.

This chain uses TRBV7-2 with TRBJ2-3; no clear D gene. V was clipped by 0 bases and J by 2 bases, with 9 bases between them. The CDR3 loop spans 15 amino acids. Germline CDR1 SGHTA, CDR2 FQGNSA. CDR3 sequence: CASSLARVSTDTQYF. The CDR3 DNA reads as TGTGCCAGCAGCTTAGCACGGGTCTCCACAGATACGCAGTATTTT.

The chain combines TRBV5-8 with TRBJ2-3; D tentatively fits TRBD1 or TRBD2 (6 bases each). Per the germline V gene, CDR1 is SGHTS and CDR2 is YDEGEE. V lost 2 bases, J lost 4 bases, and 14 bases lay in between. The CDR3 runs to 15 residues. CDR3 sequence: CASSFRGRLADTQYF. The CDR3 DNA is TGTGCCAGCAGCTTCCGGGGGCGCCTGGCAGATACGCAGTATTTT. Variable domain in full (rest from reference TRBV5-8 and TRBJ2-3): EAGVTQSPTHLIKTRGQQATLRCSPISGHTSVYWYQQALGLGLQFLLWYDEGEERNRGNFPPRFSGRQFPNYSSELNVNALELEDSALYLCASSFRGRLADTQYFGPGTRLTVL.

V gene TRBV5-8 combines with J gene TRBJ2-2; tentative D call: TRBD1 (8 bases). Germline V gives CDR1 SGHTS, CDR2 YDEGEE. This CDR3 spans 19 amino acids. V was clipped by 4 bases and J by 7 bases, with 29 bases between them. Here the CDR3 reads CASSPRRTGRGDTGGELFF. The CDR3 DNA sequence: TGTGCCAGCAGCCCCCGCCGGACAGGGAGGGGGGACACCGGCGGGGAGCTGTTTTTT.

The chain combines TRBV28 with TRBJ1-2, with TRBD1 matching 10 bases. V lost 5 bases and J lost 5; bases outside the gene matches: 14. The CDR3 spans 17 residues. From germline, CDR1 is MDHEN and CDR2 SYDVKM. The CDR3 DNA is TGTGCCAGCAGTGCACCGGGACAGGGGTGGGGGGTATATGGCTACACCTTC. Translation: CASSAPGQGWGVYGYTF.

This clone was counted a few times. V and J are TRBV6-6 and TRBJ1-2, with TRBD1 as a possible D gene (6 bases). V lost 6 bases and J 6 bases, leaving 11 bases between the germline ends. This CDR3 region has 12 residues. Per germline, CDR1 MNHNY and CDR2 SVGAGI (reference sequence). The CDR3 DNA reads as TGTGCCAGCAGAGCTTACAGGGATGGCTACACCTTC. Protein product: CASRAYRDGYTF.

The chain couples TRBV28 to TRBJ2-7; TRBD2 agrees at 8 bases. This CDR3 has 15 amino acids. V lost 2 bases and J lost 2; bases outside the gene matches: 5. Germline V gene data show CDR1 as MDHEN and CDR2 as SYDVKM. The CDR3 here is CASSLGLAGTYEQYF. The CDR3 nucleotides read TGTGCCAGCAGTTTAGGGTTAGCGGGGACCTACGAGCAGTACTTC.

The CDR3 DNA is TGTGCCAGCAGTAAGACTAGCGGGAGTTCTGTTCAGTACTTC. This sequence encodes CASSKTSGSSVQYF. The rearrangement links TRBV2 to TRBJ2-4, with 12 positions matching TRBD2. V lost 5 bases, J lost 11 bases, and 7 bases stayed unmatched. The CDR3 has 14 amino acids. Germline V gives CDR1 SNHLY, CDR2 FYNNEI.

The CDR3 is CASSLGLGGIETQYF. As DNA, the CDR3 is TGTGCCAGCAGTTTGGGGCTCGGAGGGATTGAGACCCAGTACTTC. This chain uses TRBV27 with TRBJ2-5, with D possibly being TRBD2 (6 bases). Trimming took off 3 bases at V and 5 bases at J, with 16 bases between the two ends. CDR1 and CDR2 from the germline V gene are MNHEY and SMNVEV (reference sequence). This CDR3 region has 15 residues.

This chain connects TRBV28 to TRBJ2-7; tentative D call: TRBD1 (5 bases). Trimming stripped 8 bases from V and 3 bases from J, with 11 bases between. The CDR3 runs to 12 residues. Looked up from germline, CDR1 is MDHEN and CDR2 is SYDVKM. CDR3 nucleotides: TGTGCCAGCTGGACATACTACTACGAGCAGTACTTC. It yields the protein CASWTYYYEQYF.

This sequence joins TRBV27 and TRBJ2-6; D unclear. CDR1 is MNHEY and CDR2 is SMNVEV in the germline V gene (reference sequence). The CDR3 length is 13 residues. V lost 6 bases and J lost 0, with 3 bases in between. In nucleotides, the CDR3 is TGTGCCAGCAGATTCTCTGGGGCCAACGTCCTGACTTTC. This gives the protein CASRFSGANVLTF.